One sample yielded the 5 T cell receptor beta chains listed below, sequenced in a study of identical twins. TCRdb re-called the 5' RACE reads with MiXCR, one entry per CDR3 protein. The sample contains around 250,000 distinct CDR3 sequences, around 8.3% of which appear only once. This sample was also put to use in a study of yellow fever vaccine responses in identical twins.

Sequencing was carried out using CD8+ T cells sorted from blood. The source of these receptors is a woman between 18 and 29 years old in good health.

The chain carries TRBV12-3 or TRBV12-4 and TRBJ1-2; TRBD1 matches 10 bases. J lost 4 bases, V lost 6 bases, and 8 bases had no gene match. CDR3 length: 15 amino acids. Written as DNA, the CDR3 is TGTGCCAGCAGCCTCGGGACAGGGGCTTTCTATGGCTACACCTTC. It yields the protein CASSLGTGAFYGYTF.

This chain connects TRBV6-1 to TRBJ2-3; D possibly matches TRBD1 or TRBD2 (7 bases each). The CDR3 is 15 amino acids. Trimming took 6 bases from V and 12 from J, leaving 25 bases between them. The germline CDR1 and CDR2 sequences are MNHNS and SASEGT. CDR3 sequence (DNA): TGTGCCAGCAGGGCCGGGACAGCCTATTCGGGGGGCCAGTATTTT. This sequence encodes CASRAGTAYSGGQYF.

A few counts support this clonotype. The chain couples TRBV2 to TRBJ2-5; a possible D gene is TRBD2 (6 bases). Germline V CDR1 and CDR2: SNHLY, FYNNEI. V dropped 6 bases and J dropped 7 bases, with 21 bases sitting between them. The CDR3 covers 15 residues. For the CDR3, the DNA is TGTGCCAGCAGCGCCCTTAGCGGTCCACCAGGGACCCAGTACTTC. It specifies CASSALSGPPGTQYF.

At least ten counts were recorded for this clonotype. The CDR3 bases are TGCGCCAGCAGCCAAGCCCTCGCCAATGAGCAGTTCTTC. Its translation is CASSQALANEQFF. The chain employs TRBV4-1 and TRBJ2-1; no reliable D call. The CDR3 covers 13 residues. V lost 1 base to trimming and J lost 6 bases, with 7 bases between them. The germline CDR1 and CDR2 sequences are MGHRA and YSYEKL.

This clonotype was recorded at least ten times. J is TRBJ2-5 and V is TRBV29-1; the D is unclear. The CDR3 sequence is 13 residues long. CDR1 is SQVTM, CDR2 ANQGSEA, per germline. The germline V and J ends were trimmed by 1 base and 3 bases, with 9 bases remaining between them. As DNA, the CDR3 is TGCAGCGTTGAAGCCGGGTCCGAAGAGACCCAGTACTTC. Its translation: CSVEAGSEETQYF.